Listed below are T cell receptor beta chains from one sample, sequenced in a study of blood T cell repertoires in COVID-19. The repertoire was sequenced with immunoSEQ multiplex PCR; TCRdb's copy has only in-frame clones and lacks some. The table records about 150,000 clones, 80% of them present only once. Material: peripheral blood. The origin of the receptors is a woman in her fifties or sixties with acute or convalescent COVID-19. The CDR3 runs from the conserved cysteine through the conserved F or W. The order of the fields is D gene, J gene, clone size, V gene, CDR3 protein, CDR3 DNA. D genes are given only for firm matches. Only part of the rows carry a size: once, few, many, or a class if the clone is expanded.

- TRBJ2-5 - TRBV27 CASTPYQGSETQYF TGTGCCAGCACCCCCTATCAGGGATCCGAGACCCAGTACTTC
TRBD2 TRBJ2-1 few TRBV10-3 CAITKREGRNPYSYNEQFF TGTGCCATCACCAAGAGGGAGGGCAGGAACCCTTACTCCTACAATGAGCAGTTCTTC
- TRBJ1-4 - TRBV12-3/TRBV12-4 CASSLLQGKLFF TGTGCCAGCAGTTTATTGCAGGGAAAACTGTTTTTT
TRBD1 TRBJ1-2 - TRBV7-9 CASSSGLTGGSGYTF TGTGCCAGCAGCTCCGGATTGACAGGGGGCAGTGGCTACACCTTC
TRBD2 TRBJ2-3 - TRBV7-7 CASSLGLAGADTQYF TGTGCCAGCAGCTTGGGACTAGCGGGCGCAGATACGCAGTATTTT
- TRBJ2-2 - TRBV27 CASSPNQGTGELFF TGTGCCAGCAGTCCTAACCAGGGAACCGGGGAGCTGTTTTTT
- TRBJ1-1 - TRBV29-1 CSVAPAEAFF TGCAGCGTTGCCCCCGCTGAAGCTTTCTTT
- TRBJ1-6 - TRBV18 CASSPPSGDNSPLHF TGTGCCAGCTCACCACCGAGCGGGGACAATTCACCCCTCCACTTT
- TRBJ2-1 once TRBV3-1/TRBV3-2 CASSQEGAYNEQFF TGTGCCAGCAGCCAAGAGGGAGCCTACAATGAGCAGTTCTTC
- TRBJ2-2 - TRBV5-1 CASSSLDGSSQAGELFF TGCGCCAGCAGCTCCTTGGATGGGTCTTCGCAGGCCGGGGAGCTGTTTTTT
TRBD1 TRBJ1-3 - TRBV4-2 CASSRQGVGAGGNTIYF TGTGCCAGCAGCCGGCAGGGGGTGGGCGCGGGTGGAAACACCATATATTTT
- TRBJ1-2 - TRBV19 CASSEGPSFLYGYTF TGTGCCAGTAGTGAGGGTCCGTCATTTCTCTATGGCTACACCTTC
TRBD2 TRBJ2-4 once TRBV19 CASSDSTSGGPKNIQYF TGTGCCAGTAGTGATTCGACTAGCGGGGGGCCCAAAAACATTCAGTACTTC
TRBD1 TRBJ1-2 - TRBV9 CASSVGGTVLYGYTF TGTGCCAGCAGCGTAGGAGGGACAGTCCTCTATGGCTACACCTTC
TRBD2 TRBJ2-3 - TRBV7-2 CASRPGGFTDTQYF TGTGCCAGCAGACCCGGGGGGTTTACAGATACGCAGTATTTT
TRBD2 TRBJ2-3 - TRBV20-1 CSASPRAGGQGTQYF TGCAGTGCTAGTCCGAGAGCGGGGGGGCAGGGTACGCAGTATTTT
- TRBJ1-1 - TRBV28 CASSSQPGQRMSRAFF TGTGCCAGCAGTTCCCAGCCGGGACAAAGAATGAGCCGAGCTTTCTTT
TRBD1 TRBJ1-6 few TRBV14 CASSQETGEYSPLHF TGTGCCAGCAGCCAAGAGACAGGGGAATATTCACCCCTCCACTTT
TRBD2 TRBJ2-7 - TRBV9 CASSVTSGTSYEQYF TGTGCCAGCAGCGTGACTAGCGGGACCTCCTACGAGCAGTACTTC
TRBD2 TRBJ2-5 once TRBV5-5 CASSLEVAGVGQETQYF TGTGCCAGCAGCTTGGAGGTAGCGGGGGTAGGGCAAGAGACCCAGTACTTC
TRBD2 TRBJ2-3 - TRBV3-1/TRBV3-2 CASSPRGGQTDTQYF TGTGCCAGCAGCCCCCGGGGGGGCCAAACAGATACGCAGTATTTT
TRBD2 TRBJ2-7 - TRBV6-5 CASSPAGRSYEQYF TGTGCCAGCAGCCCGGCCGGGAGGAGCTACGAGCAGTACTTC
- TRBJ2-1 few TRBV10-1 CATWTEQFF TGCGCCACCTGGACAGAGCAGTTCTTC
TRBD1 TRBJ1-6 - TRBV5-1 CASSLEGPGGNSPLHF TGCGCCAGCAGCTTGGAGGGGCCAGGGGGTAATTCACCCCTCCACTTT
- TRBJ1-1 - TRBV6-5 CASSYNGHTEAFF TGTGCCAGCAGTTACAATGGGCACACTGAAGCTTTCTTT
- TRBJ1-1 - TRBV15 CATSRGRQAQPAFF TGTGCCACCAGCAGAGGCCGACAGGCCCAGCCCGCTTTCTTT
TRBD1 TRBJ1-4 - TRBV2 CASSTAPGQGEFEKLFF TGTGCCAGCAGTACAGCCCCTGGACAGGGGGAGTTTGAAAAACTGTTTTTT
TRBD1 TRBJ2-4 - TRBV28 CASSRQGGGAKNIQYF TGTGCCAGCAGTAGACAGGGGGGGGGAGCCAAAAACATTCAGTACTTC
- TRBJ1-2 - TRBV3-1/TRBV3-2 CASTDTSNYGYTF TGTGCCAGCACGGACACGTCTAACTATGGCTACACCTTC
- TRBJ1-5 few TRBV7-6 CASSPALNSNQPQHF TGTGCCAGCAGCCCCGCGCTAAATAGCAATCAGCCCCAGCATTTT
- TRBJ1-2 - TRBV3-1/TRBV3-2 CASSPRHRLYGYTF TGTGCCAGCAGCCCTCGCCACAGGCTCTATGGCTACACCTTC
- TRBJ2-2 - TRBV19 CASIPSLNTGELFF TGTGCCAGTATCCCCTCACTGAACACCGGGGAGCTGTTTTTT
TRBD1 TRBJ1-5 once TRBV5-1 CASSPGQGNQPQHF TGCGCCAGCAGCCCGGGACAGGGGAATCAGCCCCAGCATTTT
TRBD1 TRBJ2-7 - TRBV6-5 CASSKTTGAIYEQYF TGTGCCAGCAGCAAAACGACAGGGGCCATCTACGAGCAGTACTTC
- TRBJ1-2 once TRBV2 CASSEGGGYGYGYTF TGTGCCAGCAGTGAAGGTGGAGGGTACGGCTATGGCTACACCTTC
TRBD1 TRBJ1-6 - TRBV20-1 CSASPGTGYSPLHF TGCAGTGCTAGTCCCGGGACAGGGTATTCACCCCTCCACTTT
TRBD1 TRBJ1-1 - TRBV5-1 CASSLDAQGKAFF TGCGCCAGCAGCTTGGACGCACAGGGGAAAGCTTTCTTT
- TRBJ2-3 - TRBV19 CASSMQGTDTQYF TGTGCCAGTAGTATGCAGGGCACAGATACGCAGTATTTT
TRBD2 TRBJ2-7 few TRBV27 CASSLSGGNEQYF TGTGCCAGCAGTCTTAGCGGGGGGAACGAGCAGTACTTC
- TRBJ1-3 - TRBV7-2 CASSFKMGRDTIYF TGTGCCAGCAGCTTCAAGATGGGCCGAGACACCATATATTTT
TRBD2 TRBJ2-5 - TRBV4-3 CASSQGRGSETQYF TGCGCCAGCAGCCAAGGGCGGGGGTCAGAGACCCAGTACTTC
- TRBJ1-1 few TRBV7-9 CASSYLNTEAFF TGTGCCAGCAGCTACTTAAACACTGAAGCTTTCTTT
TRBD1 TRBJ2-2 - TRBV19 CASKERGTGENTGELFF TGTGCCAGTAAGGAGCGCGGGACAGGGGAGAACACCGGGGAGCTGTTTTTT
- TRBJ1-4 - TRBV6-5 CASSYARIKEKLFF TGTGCCAGCAGTTATGCCAGGATTAAGGAAAAACTGTTTTTT
TRBD1 TRBJ1-2 - TRBV28 CASRGQDSGYTF TGTGCCAGCAGGGGACAGGACTCCGGCTACACCTTC
- TRBJ1-6 - TRBV6-2/TRBV6-3 CASSYRGEQGSGSPLHF TGTGCCAGCAGTTACCGGGGAGAACAGGGCTCAGGCTCACCCCTCCACTTT
- TRBJ1-4 few TRBV5-1 CASSSQGAEKLFF TGCGCCAGCAGCTCACAGGGCGCGGAAAAACTGTTTTTT
- TRBJ1-6 - TRBV27 CASSWGPGVGSPLHF TGTGCCAGCAGCTGGGGGCCAGGGGTTGGTTCACCCCTCCACTTT
TRBD1 TRBJ1-1 once TRBV19 CASSPDRGEEAFF TGTGCCAGTAGTCCGGACAGGGGAGAGGAAGCTTTCTTT
TRBD2 TRBJ2-5 - TRBV19 CASREPGLAAETQYF TGTGCCAGTAGGGAGCCCGGACTAGCCGCGGAGACCCAGTACTTC
TRBD2 TRBJ2-1 - TRBV2 CASSEQRGVRNEQFF TGTGCCAGCAGTGAACAGCGGGGGGTTCGGAATGAGCAGTTCTTC
TRBD2 TRBJ2-7 - TRBV3-1/TRBV3-2 CASSQDWSGGYEQYF TGTGCCAGCAGCCAAGATTGGAGCGGGGGCTACGAGCAGTACTTC
TRBD1 TRBJ1-2 - TRBV29-1 CSVDRSRTQGDYGYTF TGCAGCGTTGACCGATCCCGGACCCAGGGGGACTATGGCTACACCTTC
- TRBJ1-1 - TRBV25-1 CASSSTGDTEAFF TGTGCCAGCAGTTCCACGGGGGACACTGAAGCTTTCTTT
TRBD2 TRBJ2-1 - TRBV5-1 CASSPRLAGVDEQFF TGCGCCAGCAGCCCCCGACTAGCGGGGGTTGATGAGCAGTTCTTC
- TRBJ1-5 - TRBV28 CASESWAVSNQPQHF TGTGCCAGCGAGTCCTGGGCAGTTAGCAATCAGCCCCAGCATTTT
TRBD1 TRBJ1-4 - TRBV7-2 CASSPDRGNEKLFF TGTGCCAGCAGCCCGGACAGGGGAAATGAAAAACTGTTTTTT
TRBD1 TRBJ2-5 - TRBV5-1 CASSAGDRGVETQYF TGCGCCAGCAGCGCCGGGGACAGGGGGGTTGAGACCCAGTACTTC
- TRBJ1-5 - TRBV6-2/TRBV6-3 CASSYWADLGREISNQPQHF TGTGCCAGCAGTTACTGGGCTGATTTGGGGCGCGAAATCAGCAATCAGCCCCAGCATTTT